This T cell receptor beta chain was identified in a study of T cell responses to AZD1222 COVID-19 vaccine. General study points: Only five or six people who got AZD1222 tested seropositive at baseline.

Pooled in the analysis were second doses at about 4 or about 12 weeks. Sequenced by immunoSEQ multiplex PCR; TCRdb stores in-frame clones only, minus some. The sample lists 180,000 or so clones, approximately 93% occurring once. With 5 bases clipped from V and 3 bases from J, the junction kept 7 bases outside the gene matches. The CDR3 length is 14 residues. Germline V gene sequence: CDR1 SGHRS, CDR2 YFSETQ. Worth noting for this clone: No antigen is known for it.

The gene calls are TRBV5-1 and TRBJ2-7; TRBD2 matches 8 bases. The starting material was peripheral blood, obtained 28 days after the second AZD1222 dose. This TCR derives from an adult who received the AZD1222 COVID-19 vaccine. The CDR3 region has the DNA TGCGCCAGCAGGGCCCGGAGCGGGGGCTACGAGCAGTACTTC. Protein: CASRARSGGYEQYF.